This TCR beta chain was sequenced during a study of early T cells in non-severe SARS-CoV-2 infection. Study findings and constraints: Matching against VDJdb likely underestimated virus-specific expansions, favoring anti-spike CD8.

This clonotype has a count of ten or more. Its antigen remains unidentified. Unique molecular identifiers (one per individual cDNA molecule) were attached. TCRdb called the 5' RACE reads again in MiXCR, with one record for every CDR3 protein. Of about 42,000 distinct CDR3 sequences in the sample, around 7% were seen once. V was trimmed by 6 bases and J by 0 bases, leaving 11 bases between them. Germline CDR1 MNHEY, CDR2 SVGEGT. The CDR3 consists of 14 residues. Sequencing was carried out using whole blood. This clonotype originated in an adult who was a healthcare worker with PCR-confirmed SARS-CoV-2 infection or an uninfected control (not recorded which). The rearrangement joins TRBV6-2 or TRBV6-3 to TRBJ1-1; D is undetermined. CDR3 sequence reads: CASSHPEMNTEAFF. CDR3 in DNA: TGTGCCAGCAGCCACCCGGAAATGAACACTGAAGCTTTCTTT.